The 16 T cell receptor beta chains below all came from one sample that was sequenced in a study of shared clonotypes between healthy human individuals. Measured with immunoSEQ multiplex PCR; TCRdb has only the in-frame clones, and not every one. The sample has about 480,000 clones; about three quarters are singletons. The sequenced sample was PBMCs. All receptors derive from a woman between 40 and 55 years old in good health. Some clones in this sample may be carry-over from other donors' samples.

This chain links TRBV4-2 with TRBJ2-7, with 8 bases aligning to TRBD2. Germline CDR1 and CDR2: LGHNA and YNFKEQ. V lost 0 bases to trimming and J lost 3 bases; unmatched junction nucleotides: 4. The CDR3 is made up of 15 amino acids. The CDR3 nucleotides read TGTGCCAGCAGCCAAGAGGGGACTAGAGACTACGAGCAGTACTTC. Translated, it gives CASSQEGTRDYEQYF.

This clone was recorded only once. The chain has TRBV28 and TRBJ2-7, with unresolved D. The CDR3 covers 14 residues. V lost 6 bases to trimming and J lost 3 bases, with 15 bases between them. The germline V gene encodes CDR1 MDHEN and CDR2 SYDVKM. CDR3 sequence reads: CASRNFGPHYEQYF. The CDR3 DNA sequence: TGTGCCAGCAGAAACTTTGGGCCTCACTACGAGCAGTACTTC.

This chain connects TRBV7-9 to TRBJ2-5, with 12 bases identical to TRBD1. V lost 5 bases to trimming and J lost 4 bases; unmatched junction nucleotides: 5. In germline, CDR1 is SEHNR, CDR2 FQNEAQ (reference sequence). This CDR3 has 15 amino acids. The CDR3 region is CASSPGQGAPETQYF. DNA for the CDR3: TGTGCCAGCAGCCCGGGACAGGGGGCTCCAGAGACCCAGTACTTC.

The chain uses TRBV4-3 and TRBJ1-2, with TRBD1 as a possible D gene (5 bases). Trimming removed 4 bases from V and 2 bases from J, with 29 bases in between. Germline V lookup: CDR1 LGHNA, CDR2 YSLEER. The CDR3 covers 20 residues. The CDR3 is CASSRHYSPSYGGENYGYTF. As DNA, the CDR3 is TGCGCCAGCAGCCGACACTATTCCCCCTCCTATGGAGGGGAAAACTATGGCTACACCTTC.

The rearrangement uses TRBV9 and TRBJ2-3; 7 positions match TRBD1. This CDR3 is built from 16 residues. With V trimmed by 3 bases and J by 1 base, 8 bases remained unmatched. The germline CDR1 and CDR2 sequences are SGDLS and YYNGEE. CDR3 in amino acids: CASSGDRVLGTDTQYF. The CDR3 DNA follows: TGTGCCAGCAGCGGCGACAGGGTGTTGGGCACAGATACGCAGTATTTT.

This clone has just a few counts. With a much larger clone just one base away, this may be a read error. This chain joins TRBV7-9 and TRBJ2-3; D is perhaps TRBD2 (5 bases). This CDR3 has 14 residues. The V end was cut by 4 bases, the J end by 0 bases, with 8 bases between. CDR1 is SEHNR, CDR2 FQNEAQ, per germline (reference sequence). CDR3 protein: CASSSRTSTDTQYF. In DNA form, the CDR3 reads TGTGCCAGCAGCTCCAGGACTAGCACAGATACGCAGTATTTT.

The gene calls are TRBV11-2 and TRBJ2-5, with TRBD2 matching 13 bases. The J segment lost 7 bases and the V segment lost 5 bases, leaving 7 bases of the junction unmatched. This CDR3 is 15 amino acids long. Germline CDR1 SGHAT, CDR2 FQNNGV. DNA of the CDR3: TGTGCCAGCAGCCCCGGGACTAGCGGGACGGGGACCCAGTACTTC. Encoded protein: CASSPGTSGTGTQYF. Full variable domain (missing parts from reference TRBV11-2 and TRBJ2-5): EAGVAQSPRYKIIEKRQSVAFWCNPISGHATLYWYQQILGQGPKLLIQFQNNGVVDDSQLPKDRFSAERLKGVDSTLKIQPAKLEDSAVYLCASSPGTSGTGTQYFGPGTRLLVL.

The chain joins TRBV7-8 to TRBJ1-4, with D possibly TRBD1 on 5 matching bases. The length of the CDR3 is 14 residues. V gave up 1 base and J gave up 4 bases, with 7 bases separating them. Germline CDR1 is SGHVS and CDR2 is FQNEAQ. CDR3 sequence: CASSLGQYNEKLFF. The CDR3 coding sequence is TGTGCCAGCAGCTTAGGACAGTATAATGAAAAACTGTTTTTT.

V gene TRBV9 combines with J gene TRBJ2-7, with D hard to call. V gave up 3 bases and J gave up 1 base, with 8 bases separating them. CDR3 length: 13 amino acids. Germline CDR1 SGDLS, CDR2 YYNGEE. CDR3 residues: CASSEGSSYEQYF. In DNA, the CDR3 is TGTGCCAGCAGCGAGGGTAGTTCCTACGAGCAGTACTTC.

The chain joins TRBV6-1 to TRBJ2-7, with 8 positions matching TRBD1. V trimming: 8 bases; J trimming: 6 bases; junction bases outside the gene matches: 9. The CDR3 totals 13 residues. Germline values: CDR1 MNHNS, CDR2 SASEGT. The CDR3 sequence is CASFGQGASEQYF. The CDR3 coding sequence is TGTGCCAGCTTCGGGCAGGGGGCGTCCGAGCAGTACTTC.

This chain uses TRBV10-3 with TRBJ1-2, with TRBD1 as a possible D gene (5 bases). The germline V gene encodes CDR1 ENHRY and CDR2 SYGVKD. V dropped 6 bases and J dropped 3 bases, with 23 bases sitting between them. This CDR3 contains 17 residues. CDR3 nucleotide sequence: TGTGCCATCAGACGAGGGGAGGGGCAGCAGCGAGACTATGGCTACACCTTC. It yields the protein CAIRRGEGQQRDYGYTF.

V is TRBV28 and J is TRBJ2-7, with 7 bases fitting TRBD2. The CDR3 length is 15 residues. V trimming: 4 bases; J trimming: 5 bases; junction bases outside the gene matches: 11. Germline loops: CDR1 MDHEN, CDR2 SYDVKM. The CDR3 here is CASSSPGASGNEQYF. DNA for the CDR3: TGTGCCAGCAGTTCCCCCGGGGCTAGCGGTAACGAGCAGTACTTC.

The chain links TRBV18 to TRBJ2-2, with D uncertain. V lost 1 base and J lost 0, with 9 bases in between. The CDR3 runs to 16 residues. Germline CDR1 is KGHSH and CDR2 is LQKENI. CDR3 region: CASSPLPAPNTGELFF. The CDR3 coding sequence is TGTGCCAGCTCACCACTGCCGGCCCCGAACACCGGGGAGCTGTTTTTT.

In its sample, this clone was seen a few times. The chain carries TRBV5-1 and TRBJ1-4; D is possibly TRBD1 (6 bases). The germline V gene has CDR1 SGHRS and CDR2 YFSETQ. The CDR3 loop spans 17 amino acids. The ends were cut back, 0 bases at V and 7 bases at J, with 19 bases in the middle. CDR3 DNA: TGCGCCAGCAGCTTGGGGGAACAGGGAGGTGGAGGTGAAAAACTGTTTTTT. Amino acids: CASSLGEQGGGGEKLFF.

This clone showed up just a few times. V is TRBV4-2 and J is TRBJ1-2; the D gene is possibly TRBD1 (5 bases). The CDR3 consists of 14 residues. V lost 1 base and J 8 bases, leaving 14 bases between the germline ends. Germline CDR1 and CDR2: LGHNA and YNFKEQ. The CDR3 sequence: CASSQGGDKRGYTF. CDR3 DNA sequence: TGTGCCAGCAGCCAAGGGGGGGATAAGAGGGGCTACACCTTC.

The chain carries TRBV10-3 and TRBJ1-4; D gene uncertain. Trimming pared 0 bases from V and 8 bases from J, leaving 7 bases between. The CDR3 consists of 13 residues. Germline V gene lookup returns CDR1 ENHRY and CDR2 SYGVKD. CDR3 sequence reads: CAISESTGEKLFF. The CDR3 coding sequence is TGTGCCATCAGTGAGTCGACGGGCGAAAAACTGTTTTTT.